This entry lists 15 T cell receptor beta chains sequenced from one sample in a study of cytomegalovirus exposure and HLA in healthy donors. The PCR contained 60 Vbeta and 13 Jbeta primers. Clones were sequenced by immunoSEQ multiplex PCR, and TCRdb holds only the in-frame ones, with some missing. The sample lists about 130,000 clones, just under 85% occurring once. The sequenced sample was PBMCs. The receptors were gathered from a boy younger than 10 in good health and CMV-seronegative.

The V and J genes are TRBV7-3 and TRBJ2-5, with TRBD1 matching 8 bases. Germline trimming cut 0 bases from V and 4 bases from J; bases unmatched to any gene: 10. The CDR3 has 17 residues. Germline V gene sequence: CDR1 SGHTA, CDR2 FQGTGA. The CDR3 here is CASSLTSDRVGRETQYF. CDR3 bases: TGTGCCAGCAGCTTAACTTCGGACAGGGTGGGTCGAGAGACCCAGTACTTC.

About this clone: Sequence at one end of the junction differs from germline and may be a read error. This rearrangement joins TRBV7-2 to TRBJ2-1; no firm D call. CDR3 length: 14 amino acids. The germline gives CDR1 SGHTA, CDR2 FQGNSA. This CDR3 is CASSLGVSNNEQFF. In DNA form, the CDR3 reads TGTGCCAGCAGCTTAGGCGTCTCCAACAATGAGCAGTTCTTC.

DNA of the CDR3: TGTGCCAGTAGTACTAGCGGGAGGGCCCGCGTGAGCTCCTACAATGAGCAGTTCTTC. This codes for CASSTSGRARVSSYNEQFF. The rearrangement uses TRBV19 and TRBJ2-1; TRBD2 aligns across 12 bases. V dropped 4 bases and J dropped 0; count of bases not matched to a gene: 10. The CDR3 sequence is 19 residues long. CDR1 is LNHDA, CDR2 SQIVND, per germline (reference sequence).

The gene calls are TRBV7-9 and TRBJ2-7; TRBD2 agrees at 9 bases. The V segment lost 6 bases and the J segment 4 bases; nucleotides outside the gene matches: 13. The CDR3 is 16 amino acids. The germline V gene encodes CDR1 SEHNR and CDR2 FQNEAQ (reference sequence). CDR3 in DNA: TGTGCCAGCAGGCAAATCGGGACTAGCCTACAGTACGAGCAGTACTTC. This codes for CASRQIGTSLQYEQYF.

The J gene is TRBJ2-5, the V gene TRBV21-1; the listed D gene, TRBD1, was not tested against the DNA. TRBV21-1 is classified as a pseudogene. The CDR3 contains 13 residues. The CDR3 nucleotides are TGTGCCAGCAGCAAAGAGGGGCGGGAGACCCAGTACTTC. Translating gives CASSKEGRETQYF.

CDR3 in amino acids: CASSVVNPGTEAFF. The DNA for the CDR3 is TGTGCCAGCAGCGTAGTCAACCCCGGCACTGAAGCTTTCTTT. V usage is TRBV9 and J usage is TRBJ1-1; unclear D gene. This CDR3 contains 14 residues. V was cut by 0 bases and J by 4 bases, with 10 bases left in between. Germline V CDR1 and CDR2: SGDLS, YYNGEE.

The genes are TRBV14 and TRBJ1-1; weak D call: TRBD1 (5 bases). Germline V gene data show CDR1 as SGHDN and CDR2 as FVKESK. This CDR3 is 13 amino acids long. The V end was cut by 7 bases, the J end by 0 bases, with 9 bases between. The CDR3 bases are TGTGCCAGCACTCAGGGAATGAACACTGAAGCTTTCTTT. Its protein is CASTQGMNTEAFF.

J is TRBJ2-7 and V is TRBV7-8; TRBD2 matches 9 bases. The CDR3 loop spans 16 amino acids. Looked up from germline, CDR1 is SGHVS and CDR2 is FQNEAQ. V dropped 1 base and J dropped 2; count of bases not matched to a gene: 6. The CDR3 DNA is TGTGCCAGCAGCTTAGGCTTGGCTAGCGGGACCTACGAGCAGTACGTC. It encodes CASSLGLASGTYEQYV.

The rearrangement links TRBV27 to TRBJ2-2; unclear D gene. Trimming took off 3 bases at V and 7 bases at J, with 9 bases between the two ends. CDR3 length: 13 residues. Looked up from germline, CDR1 is MNHEY and CDR2 is SMNVEV (reference sequence). The CDR3 reads CASSFLTLGELFF. CDR3 nucleotide sequence: TGTGCCAGCAGTTTCCTGACACTCGGGGAGCTGTTTTTT.

With regard to this clone: Other DNA sequences in the same sample also yield this CDR3. J is TRBJ1-1 and V is TRBV27, with a weak D call TRBD1 (5 bases). Germline CDR1 MNHEY, CDR2 SMNVEV (reference sequence). V lost 3 bases and J 1 base, leaving 6 bases between the germline ends. The CDR3 covers 13 residues. CDR3 sequence: CASSLGQNTEAFF. Here the CDR3 DNA reads TGTGCCAGCAGTTTGGGGCAGAACACTGAAGCTTTCTTT.

A note on this clone: One end of the junction is discordant with germline, which a read error may explain. Other DNA sequences in this specimen translate into the identical CDR3. The chain is built from TRBV4-3 and TRBJ1-6; D is uncertain. CDR3 size: 19 residues. CDR1 and CDR2 from the germline V gene are LGHNA and YSLEER. As DNA, the CDR3 is TGCGCCAGCAGCCAAGAGGGCAGTGCCTACAGCTCCTATAATTCACCCCTTCACTTT. Translation: CASSQEGSAYSSYNSPLHF.

This clone was found a few times. V and J are TRBV2 and TRBJ1-5; tentatively, D is TRBD1 (6 bases). The germline V gene has CDR1 SNHLY and CDR2 FYNNEI. Trimming removed 8 bases at V and 6 bases at J, with 14 bases between. This CDR3 contains 13 residues. The CDR3: CASLGGLSQPQHF. CDR3 nucleotide sequence: TGTGCCAGCCTCGGGGGGCTCAGTCAGCCCCAGCATTTT.

This clone turned up a few times. The V gene is TRBV27, the J gene TRBJ2-3; TRBD2 matches at 7 bases. CDR1 and CDR2 (germline): MNHEY, SMNVEV (reference sequence). This CDR3 has 14 residues. The V and J ends lost 3 bases and 3 bases, in that order; junction bases with no gene match: 3. The CDR3 region is CASSFERGTDTQYF. The CDR3 DNA reads TGTGCCAGCAGTTTCGAGCGGGGTACAGATACGCAGTATTTT.

The CDR3 loop reads CASSVSHRGLGNYGYTF. The CDR3 DNA reads TGTGCCAGCAGCGTATCCCACAGGGGGCTAGGTAACTATGGCTACACCTTC. This chain joins TRBV9 and TRBJ1-2; 9 nucleotides match TRBD1. V lost 1 base to trimming and J lost 1 base; unmatched junction nucleotides: 8. Germline CDR1 and CDR2: SGDLS and YYNGEE. CDR3 length: 17 residues.

The chain employs TRBV7-6 and TRBJ1-6; weak D call: TRBD1 (5 bases). V was trimmed by 8 bases and J by 5 bases, leaving 13 bases between them. The V gene's germline CDR1 is SGHVS and CDR2 FNYEAQ. The CDR3 length is 14 residues. The CDR3 nucleotides are TGTGCCAGCCGAACGGGACTGAATAATTCACCCCTCCACTTT. It codes for CASRTGLNNSPLHF.